The subject of this entry is one TCR beta chain. This clonotype was counted at least ten times. There is no known antigen for this receptor. There are no base qualities to consult, and no much larger clone falls within one base. The intended sense of this specimen's time point label: newly diagnosed GD, antithyroid drugs for less than 3 months. For both TCR sequencing and RNA sequencing, RNA was extracted from PBMCs using TRIzol. The diagnosis of Graves' disease followed American Thyroid Association guidelines. Patients were recruited from an endocrinology department in Xi'an, China. Each patient gave around 9.2 milliliters of peripheral blood, collected in an EDTA anticoagulant tube. Ficoll Paque Plus density gradient separation was used to isolate PBMCs, and no further T cell sorting was performed. RNA quality was checked with an Agilent 2100 Bioanalyzer and agarose gel, and concentration with a NanoDrop 2000.

The sample belongs to a study of regulatory T cells in long-lasting Graves disease (dated by TCRdb to about 2021). A note on the overall study: Newly diagnosed Graves' disease patients had taken antithyroid drugs for less than 3 months. A total of 33 samples were covered by TCR sequencing, comprising around 13 persistent and roughly 20 newly diagnosed Graves' disease patients. Peripheral blood TCR sequencing and RNA sequencing compared persistent Graves' disease patients with newly diagnosed Graves' disease patients. The study took place in China and was registered as a clinical trial.

Study-level results and caveats: Only the TCR beta chain was sequenced and analyzed. The study examined only peripheral blood because the primary lesion, thyroid tissue, could not be accessed. The authors noted that the small sample size was a limitation that may lower accuracy. Preferential use of TRBV28, TRBJ1-2 and TRBJ2-5 was observed in persistent disease, whereas TRBV20-1 and TRBJ2-1 were favored in newly diagnosed disease. Compared with newly diagnosed patients, patients with persistent Graves' disease had lower TCR Shannon entropy and fewer highly expanded clones, which suggests clonal expansion. More public clonotypes were shared among persistent patients (roughly 3,000) than among newly diagnosed patients (966).

V loses 4 bases of germline sequence and J loses 1 base, and the interval between the two ends is 10 bases. Counted from cysteine to phenylalanine, this CDR3 has 14 amino acids. The read is trimmed to its CDR3 DNA, 42 bases read in frame from base 1. CDR1 and CDR2, looked up from the germline V gene (reference sequence), are LGHDT and YNNKEL. Receptor libraries were prepared by multiplex PCR. Instrument on record: Illumina HiSeq 4000. iRepertoire HTBI primers and Arm-PCR amplification of CDR3 regions were used to construct TCR beta libraries. Before sequencing, the PCR products underwent gel purification. As for the original processing: Across samples, approximately 68 TRBV and 13 to 15 TRBJ segments were identified and used for gene usage analysis of CDR3 amino acid clonotypes. COPE and FqMerger were used to merge the filtered high-quality paired reads into contigs. BLAST was used to align contigs to the IMGT TRBV, TRBD and TRBJ reference genes, and CDR3 was defined following IMGT. Any clonotype with a frequency above 0.1% was classified as a highly expanded clone. Shannon entropy was used to measure repertoire diversity, and the Gini coefficient was used to measure V-J evenness. Clonotypes shared by more than one individual were considered public. TCRdb took the public reads, trimmed them with fastp at Q25, ran MiXCR for clone calling and kept in-frame beta chains. Merged by CDR3 protein, the rows form single entries marked with the most common genes and DNA. What appears here as the V and J calls and clone size reflects TCRdb's work, not the paper's. This sample comprises around 250,000 distinct CDR3 sequences, 18% of them detected only once. The ten largest clonotypes hold 11% to 15% of the sample.

These data also featured in a second study, about T cells in Graves' hyperthyroidism and ophthalmopathy. Reported in the second study: A patient counted as having stable Graves' hyperthyroidism if no progression to ophthalmopathy occurred over 18 months of follow-up. Hyperthyroidism patients were aged 18 to 65 years and newly diagnosed, with disease duration of less than 2 months. Exclusion was applied to patients with uncontrolled infections, other autoimmune diseases, pregnancy or lactation. Diagnoses relied on clinical symptoms, serum thyroxine and TRAb, thyroid ultrasound and orbital computed tomography. The TCR CDR3 was subjected to a first round of RT-PCR using the HTBI primer set and the Qiagen OneStep RT-PCR kit. Most expanded thyroid clonotypes (frequency above 0.001) were also found in blood, which suggests that blood repertoires may mirror thyroid immune responses. In cross-validation, a model built on a 13 V-J signature told ophthalmopathy apart from stable hyperthyroidism with approximately 90% sensitivity and about 81% specificity, and in testing the same model reached 80%/75%. In validation, progression to ophthalmopathy was predicted by the model with 70.59% sensitivity and about 72% specificity, a median of about 6.4 months before onset. A discovery cohort of around 98 patients, roughly 45 with Graves' ophthalmopathy and approximately 57 with stable Graves' hyperthyroidism, was used to find distinguishing TCR V-J signatures. An independent validation cohort of fewer than 20 hyperthyroidism patients and about 15 patients who later progressed to ophthalmopathy tested prospective prediction of ophthalmopathy. The 75 to 100 discovery patients were randomly split 7:3 into training and test sets. Thyroid tissue and blood T-cell repertoires from several Graves' hyperthyroidism patients were also compared in the study. After sampling, hyperthyroidism patients received methimazole starting at 30 mg daily, and ophthalmopathy patients received high-dose intravenous methylprednisolone. The libraries were constructed in a second round of multiplex PCR and then size-selected and purified. The libraries were sequenced on an Illumina HiSeq2000 using paired-end 100 bp reads. SOAPnuke was used to process the raw data, throwing out any read that contained adapters or uncalled bases, had a mean Phred below 15, or lacked an exact constant-primer or identifier match. COPE v1.2.5 was used to merge high-quality paired reads, and clonotypes were defined as unique nucleotide sequences. MiTCR v1.1 was used to align clonotypes to the IMGT TRBV, TRBD and TRBJ reference segments. Analysis was restricted to V-J combinations with a frequency above 0.0001, which covered roughly 99% of repertoires. A TCS score was defined as the ratio of F50 (clonal expansion) to E x V (chaos), with BLOSUM62-based TCRdist applied between CDR3 peptides within each V-J. Welch's t-statistics and random forest reduced 500 to 650 V-J features to some 14, which were used in a naive Bayes classifier (R e1071). No statistical method was used to set the sample size in advance, and investigators knew the group allocation. The paper describes TCR Vbeta CDR3 sequencing of 135 peripheral blood samples, made up of some 42 ophthalmopathy patients, some 76 hyperthyroidism patients and around 17 progressor patients.

Sequenced here: peripheral blood mononuclear cells (PBMCs), sampled at new diagnosis, from a patient treated with antithyroid drugs. The chain uses TRBV3-1 and TRBJ2-5, and the D gene may be TRBD1, 7 bases matching. The clonotype was recovered from a woman in her twenties or thirties with Graves disease. Donor details come from another sample of the same person, matched by shared clones. The bases read TGTGCCAGCAGCCCGGGGGACAGCCAAGAGACCCAGTACTTC. Its protein product is CASSPGDSQETQYF.